Sequencing of this TCR beta chain was carried out in a study of cytomegalovirus exposure and HLA in healthy donors. 60 Vbeta and 13 Jbeta primers were used in PCR. Profiled with immunoSEQ multiplex PCR; TCRdb holds only in-frame clones, not every one. The sample has roughly 100,000 clones, around 76% seen once. The CDR3 extends over 16 amino acids. Germline trimming cut 4 bases from V and 2 bases from J; bases unmatched to any gene: 5. Germline values: CDR1 SGHNT, CDR2 YYREEE (reference sequence). This clone showed up many times. This TCR came from a woman between 18 and 30 years old in good health and CMV-seropositive. V gene TRBV5-4 combines with J gene TRBJ2-3; 12 nucleotides agree with TRBD2. The sequencing input was PBMCs. The CDR3 protein is CASSVGLAGITDTQYF. In nucleotides, the CDR3 is TGTGCCAGCAGCGTTGGACTAGCGGGGATCACAGATACGCAGTATTTT.